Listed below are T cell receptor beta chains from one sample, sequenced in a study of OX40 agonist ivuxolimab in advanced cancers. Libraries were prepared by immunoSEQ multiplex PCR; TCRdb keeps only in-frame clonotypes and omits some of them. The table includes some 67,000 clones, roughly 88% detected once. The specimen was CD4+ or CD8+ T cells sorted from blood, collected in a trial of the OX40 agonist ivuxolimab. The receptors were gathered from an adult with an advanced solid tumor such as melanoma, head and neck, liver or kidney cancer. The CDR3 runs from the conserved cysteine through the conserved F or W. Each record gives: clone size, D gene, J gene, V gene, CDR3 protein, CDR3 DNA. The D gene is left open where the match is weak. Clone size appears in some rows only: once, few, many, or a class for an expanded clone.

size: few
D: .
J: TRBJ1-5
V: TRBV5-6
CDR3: CASSNFDRSNQPQHF
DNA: TGTGCCAGCAGTAATTTCGACAGAAGCAATCAGCCCCAGCATTTT

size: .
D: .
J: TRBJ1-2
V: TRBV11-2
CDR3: CASSFNRVGYTF
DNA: TGTGCCAGCAGTTTTAACAGAGTTGGCTACACCTTC

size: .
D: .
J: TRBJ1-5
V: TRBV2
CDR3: CASRAGFTGWDQPQHF
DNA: TGTGCCAGCAGAGCCGGTTTCACAGGGTGGGATCAGCCCCAGCATTTT

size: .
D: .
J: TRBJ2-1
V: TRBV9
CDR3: CASSVGQGLYNEQFF
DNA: TGTGCCAGCAGCGTAGGCCAGGGGCTCTACAATGAGCAGTTCTTC

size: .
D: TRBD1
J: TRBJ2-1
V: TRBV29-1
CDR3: CSAPRQGSSYNEQFF
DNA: TGCAGCGCCCCCCGACAGGGAAGCTCCTACAATGAGCAGTTCTTC

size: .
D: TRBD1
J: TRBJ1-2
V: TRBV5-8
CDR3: CASSLETGVGYTF
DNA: TGTGCCAGCAGCTTGGAGACAGGGGTTGGCTACACCTTC

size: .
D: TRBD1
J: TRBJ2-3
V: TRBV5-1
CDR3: CASSLDRAGWDTQYF
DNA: TGCGCCAGCAGCCTAGACAGGGCCGGGTGGGATACGCAGTATTTT

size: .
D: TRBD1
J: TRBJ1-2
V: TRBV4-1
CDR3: CASSQRRTGSSGYTF
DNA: TGCGCCAGCAGCCAACGAAGGACAGGTTCGTCGGGCTACACCTTC

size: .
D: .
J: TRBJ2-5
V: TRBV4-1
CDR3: CASSSSTRDSTSGTQYF
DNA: TGCGCCAGCAGCTCTAGCACCCGGGACTCAACTTCTGGGACCCAGTACTTC

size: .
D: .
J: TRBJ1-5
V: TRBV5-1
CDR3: CASSLDGTNQPQHF
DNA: TGCGCCAGCAGCCTGGACGGGACGAATCAGCCCCAGCATTTT

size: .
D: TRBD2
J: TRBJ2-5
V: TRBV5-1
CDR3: CASSWGLAGIQETQYF
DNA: TGCGCCAGCAGCTGGGGACTAGCGGGAATACAAGAGACCCAGTACTTC

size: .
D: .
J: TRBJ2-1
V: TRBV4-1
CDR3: CASSNVKREQFF
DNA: TGCGCCAGCAGCAACGTCAAACGGGAGCAGTTCTTC

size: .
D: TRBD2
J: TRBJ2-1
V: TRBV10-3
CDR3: CATASGTNNEQFF
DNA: TGTGCCACCGCTAGCGGGACTAACAATGAGCAGTTCTTC

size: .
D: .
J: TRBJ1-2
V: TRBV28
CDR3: CASSSEDGVNFLIYGYTF
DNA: TGTGCCAGCAGTTCCGAGGACGGGGTAAACTTCCTCATCTATGGCTACACCTTC

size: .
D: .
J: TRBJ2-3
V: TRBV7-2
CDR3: CASSHRATFSDTQYF
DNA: TGTGCCAGCAGCCACCGGGCGACATTTTCAGATACGCAGTATTTT

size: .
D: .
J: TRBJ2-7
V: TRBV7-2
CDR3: CASSFSRDRYEQYF
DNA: TGTGCCAGCAGCTTTTCGAGAGACCGATACGAGCAGTACTTC

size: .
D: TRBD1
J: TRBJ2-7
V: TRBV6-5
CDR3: CASSDRALEQYF
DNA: TGTGCCAGCAGTGACAGGGCCCTCGAGCAGTACTTC

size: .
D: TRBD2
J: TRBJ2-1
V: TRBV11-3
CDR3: CASSLGGTSENEQFF
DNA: TGTGCCAGCAGCTTAGGAGGGACTAGCGAGAATGAGCAGTTCTTC

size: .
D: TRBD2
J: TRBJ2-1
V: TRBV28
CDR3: CASTQDSSGNYNEQFF
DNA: TGTGCCAGCACCCAAGACTCTAGCGGGAACTACAATGAGCAGTTCTTC

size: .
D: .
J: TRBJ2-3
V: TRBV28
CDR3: CASTSASDTDTQYF
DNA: TGTGCCAGCACTTCGGCTAGCGACACAGATACGCAGTATTTT

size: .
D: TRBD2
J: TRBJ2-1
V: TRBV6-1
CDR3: CASSDQLAGSEQFF
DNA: TGTGCCAGCAGTGATCAGCTAGCGGGCAGTGAGCAGTTCTTC

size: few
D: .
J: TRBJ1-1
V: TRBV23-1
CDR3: CASSQSGFMNTEAFF
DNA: TGCGCCAGCAGTCAATCGGGGTTCATGAACACTGAAGCTTTCTTT